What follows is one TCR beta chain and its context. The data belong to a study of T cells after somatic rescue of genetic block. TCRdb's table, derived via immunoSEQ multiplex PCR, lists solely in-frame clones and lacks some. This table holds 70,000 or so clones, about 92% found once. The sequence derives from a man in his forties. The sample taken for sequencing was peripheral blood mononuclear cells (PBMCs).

CDR3 DNA sequence: TGCGCCAGCAGTCCACTCCGGGGAGGAGGGGATACGCAGTATTTT. Its protein product is CASSPLRGGGDTQYF. The chain is built from TRBV5-1 and TRBJ2-3, with D perhaps matching TRBD2 (6 bases). Germline V gene data show CDR1 as SGHRS and CDR2 as YFSETQ. The CDR3 contains 15 residues. Trimming pared 5 bases from V and 6 bases from J, leaving 19 bases between.